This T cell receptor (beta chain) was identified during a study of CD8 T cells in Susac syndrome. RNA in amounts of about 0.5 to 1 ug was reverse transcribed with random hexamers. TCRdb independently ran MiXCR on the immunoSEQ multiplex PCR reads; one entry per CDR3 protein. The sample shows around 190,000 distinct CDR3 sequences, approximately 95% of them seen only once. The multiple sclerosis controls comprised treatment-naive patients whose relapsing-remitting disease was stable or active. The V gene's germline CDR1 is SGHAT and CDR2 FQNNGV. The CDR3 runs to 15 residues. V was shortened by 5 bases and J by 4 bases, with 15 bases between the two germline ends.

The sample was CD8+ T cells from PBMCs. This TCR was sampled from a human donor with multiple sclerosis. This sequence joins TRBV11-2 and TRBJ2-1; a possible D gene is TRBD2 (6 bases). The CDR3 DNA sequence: TGTGCCAGCAGCATCGCCCCGGGAGATTACAATGAGCAGTTCTTC. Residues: CASSIAPGDYNEQFF.